A selection of T cell receptor beta chains follows, all from one sample in a study of monozygotic twins with inflammatory bowel disease. TCRdb re-called the 5' RACE reads and gives one entry per CDR3 protein, without DNA. Its clone listing holds about 350,000 distinct CDR3 sequences. The specimen was blood. Every receptor here comes from a human donor with ulcerative colitis or Crohn's disease, or a healthy co-twin of an affected twin (not recorded which). CDR3s include the opening cysteine and the closing phenylalanine or tryptophan.

CDR3 length,V gene,J gene,CDR3 protein
20,TRBV11-1,TRBJ2-1,CASSLIIGAQAPRDYNEQFF
13,TRBV25-1,TRBJ1-1,CASSGRIQDEAFF
15,TRBV28,TRBJ1-2,CASSPAGMANYGYTF
13,TRBV3-1,TRBJ1-1,CASSQERQGRAFF
16,TRBV3-1,TRBJ2-2,CASSQGDTANTGELFF
14,TRBV25-1,TRBJ2-3,CASSREGDTDTQYF
13,TRBV11-2,TRBJ1-1,CASSPGFGTEAFF
16,TRBV5-1,TRBJ2-1,CASSLAGPSSYNEQFF
13,TRBV11-2,TRBJ1-2,CASSSGQGGGYTF
14,TRBV4-1,TRBJ1-2,CASSQDRVKHGYTF
15,TRBV5-6,TRBJ2-5,CASSSGLAGLQTQYF
15,TRBV7-8,TRBJ1-5,CASRLGTGENQPQHF
15,TRBV24-1,TRBJ2-7,CATSDTTGKPYEQYF
15,TRBV9,TRBJ1-5,CASSVGGSGNQPQHF